Each of the 16 T cell receptor beta chains below was sequenced from the same sample in a study of blood T cell repertoires in COVID-19. TCRdb keeps only in-frame clones here, not all; method: immunoSEQ multiplex PCR. The sample lists 120,000 to 150,000 clones, around 83% occurring once. Sequencing input: peripheral blood. These receptors were obtained from a woman aged 45 to 65 in a cohort sampled during active or convalescent COVID-19.

This chain connects TRBV7-3 to TRBJ2-3, with 11 bases that match TRBD2. Germline V CDR1 and CDR2: SGHTA, FQGTGA. The junction had 4 bases not matched to a gene; V was cut back by 4 bases and J by 1 base. This CDR3 comprises 16 residues. CDR3 region: CASSSPLAGGTDTQYF. The CDR3 bases are TGTGCCAGCAGCTCCCCACTAGCGGGGGGCACAGATACGCAGTATTTT.

The chain carries TRBV12-5 and TRBJ1-1; TRBD1 agrees at 7 bases. J lost 1 base, V lost 0 bases, and 8 bases had no gene match. The CDR3 contains 17 residues. CDR1 LGHNT and CDR2 FRNRAP come from the germline V gene. CDR3 nucleotide sequence: TGTGCTAGTGGTTTGGTACCCCGACAGGGCACGAACACTGAAGCTTTCTTT. Translated: CASGLVPRQGTNTEAFF.

To note about this clone: Possible read error: a much larger clone is one base away. In the same sample, other DNA sequences code for this CDR3. The genes are TRBV7-2 and TRBJ2-2, with a weak D call TRBD2 (6 bases). Per the germline V gene, CDR1 is SGHTA and CDR2 is FQGNSA. This CDR3 spans 16 amino acids. CDR3 nucleotides: TGTGCCAGCAGCTTAGCTTTCCGGCGGGGCGCCGGGGAGCTATTTTTT. Protein product: CASSLAFRRGAGELFF. The variable domain in full, with the rest retrieved from reference TRBV7-2 and TRBJ2-2, is GAGVSQSPSNKVTEKGKDVELRCDPISGHTALYWYRQSLGQGLEFLIYFQGNSAPDKSGLPSDRFSAERTGGSVSTLTIQRTQQEDSAVYLCASSLAFRRGAGELFFGEGSRLTVL.

The rearrangement uses TRBV14 and TRBJ2-5; weak D call: TRBD2 (5 bases). Trimming took off 0 bases at V and 4 bases at J, with 12 bases between the two ends. The CDR3 contains 15 residues. The germline V gene has CDR1 SGHDN and CDR2 FVKESK. CDR3 residues: CASSQDAGHGETQYF. For the CDR3, the DNA is TGTGCCAGCAGCCAAGATGCGGGCCACGGAGAGACCCAGTACTTC.

This chain joins TRBV25-1 and TRBJ1-1; 10 bases agree with TRBD1. This CDR3 contains 16 residues. Germline-derived CDR1 and CDR2 are MGHDK and SYGVNS. Losses at the gene ends were 0 bases for V and 4 bases for J; bases not matched to a gene: 5. The CDR3 loop is CASSEYRGDRGTEAFF. The CDR3 coding sequence is TGTGCCAGCAGTGAATATAGAGGGGACAGGGGCACTGAAGCTTTCTTT.

V gene TRBV6-5 combines with J gene TRBJ1-1, with D unresolved. Trimming cost V 7 bases and J 3 bases, with 18 bases left between them. Germline V gene data show CDR1 as MNHEY and CDR2 as SVGAGI. The CDR3 has 15 residues. CDR3 sequence reads: CASNRGSGADTEAFF. The CDR3 DNA is TGTGCCAGCAATCGGGGAAGCGGAGCGGACACTGAAGCTTTCTTT.

This clone was counted a few times. The chain uses TRBV2 and TRBJ1-1; D uncertain. Trimming shortened V by 4 bases and J by 2 bases, and 8 bases separated the two germline ends. The CDR3 is 13 residues long. CDR1 is SNHLY, CDR2 FYNNEI, per germline. DNA of the CDR3: TGTGCCAGCAGTGGAACAGTTAACACTGAAGCTTTCTTT. Its protein product is CASSGTVNTEAFF.

The J gene is TRBJ1-4, the V gene TRBV6-1; 7 bases line up with TRBD1. Germline V gene data show CDR1 as MNHNS and CDR2 as SASEGT. With 2 bases clipped from V and 8 bases from J, the junction kept 8 bases outside the gene matches. The CDR3 spans 15 residues. The CDR3 DNA reads as TGTGCCAGCAGTGAATTGGAGGGGGCCGGGGAAAAACTGTTTTTT. Its translation: CASSELEGAGEKLFF.

This sequence joins TRBV19 and TRBJ1-5, with D unresolved. V lost 3 bases to trimming and J lost 0 bases, with 12 bases between them. Germline CDR1 is LNHDA and CDR2 is SQIVND (reference sequence). The CDR3 has 16 amino acids. This chain's CDR3 is CASSILDGNSNQPQHF. Here the CDR3 DNA reads TGTGCCAGTAGTATCCTAGACGGAAATAGCAATCAGCCCCAGCATTTT.

The CDR3 protein is CASSMLEGGYSNQPQHF. The CDR3 region has the DNA TGTGCCAGTAGTATGCTGGAGGGCGGTTATAGCAATCAGCCCCAGCATTTT. The chain is built from TRBV19 and TRBJ1-5; D unclear. Trimming left V 3 bases short and J 0 bases short, with 15 bases between. This CDR3 comprises 17 residues. Germline V lookup: CDR1 LNHDA, CDR2 SQIVND (reference sequence). The complete variable domain, with remaining parts taken from reference TRBV19 and TRBJ1-5, reads DGGITQSPKYLFRKEGQNVTLSCEQNLNHDAMYWYRQDPGQGLRLIYYSQIVNDFQKGDIAEGYSVSREKKESFPLTVTSAQKNPTAFYLCASSMLEGGYSNQPQHFGDGTRLSIL.

The CDR3 protein is CASSFVVSGGADTQYF. The CDR3, as DNA: TGTGCCAGCAGCTTCGTTGTTAGCGGGGGGGCGGATACGCAGTATTTT. This chain connects TRBV7-2 to TRBJ2-3; 11 nucleotides match TRBD2. There are 16 residues in the CDR3. The germline V gene has CDR1 SGHTA and CDR2 FQGNSA. Germline trimming cut 3 bases from V and 6 bases from J; bases unmatched to any gene: 8.

The chain combines TRBV30 with TRBJ2-1, with 10 bases that match TRBD2. Unmatched junction bases numbered 4, after V lost 5 bases and J lost 6 bases. CDR3 length equals 13 residues. Germline V gene lookup returns CDR1 GTSNPN and CDR2 SVGIG (reference sequence). CDR3 sequence (DNA): TGTGCCTGGTCAGCGGGGGGGCGCAATGAGCAGTTCTTC. This translates into CAWSAGGRNEQFF.

J is TRBJ1-6 and V is TRBV11-3, with D unclear. CDR3 length: 13 residues. Trimming cost V 4 bases and J 5 bases, with 6 bases left between them. Germline V gene lookup returns CDR1 SGHNT and CDR2 YENEEA. The DNA for the CDR3 is TGTGCCAGCAGCTGGAGGAATAATTCACCCCTCCACTTT. Translated, it gives CASSWRNNSPLHF.

V and J are TRBV3-1 (or the pseudogene TRBV3-2) and TRBJ2-7; D ambiguous. The V gene's germline CDR1 is LGHDT and CDR2 YNNKEL (reference sequence). The CDR3 loop spans 15 amino acids. V gave up 1 base and J gave up 5 bases, with 15 bases separating them. The CDR3 DNA follows: TGTGCCAGCAGCCAAGTCCTGACACTTTTCCACGAGCAGTACTTC. Amino acid sequence: CASSQVLTLFHEQYF.

The chain combines TRBV7-9 with TRBJ2-7, with D maybe TRBD2 (6 bases). The CDR3 spans 15 residues. V gave up 1 base and J gave up 2 bases, with 12 bases separating them. In germline, CDR1 is SEHNR, CDR2 FQNEAQ (reference sequence). CDR3 sequence: CASSLVGRDTYEQYF. As DNA, the CDR3 is TGTGCCAGCAGCTTAGTGGGGCGGGATACCTACGAGCAGTACTTC.

The rearrangement links TRBV7-2 to TRBJ1-1, with 10 bases aligning to TRBD1. V was clipped by 0 bases and J by 4 bases; unmatched bases: 2. The CDR3 sequence is 15 residues long. Germline loops: CDR1 SGHTA, CDR2 FQGNSA. Written as DNA, the CDR3 is TGTGCCAGCAGCTTAGCCGGGACAGGGGTCACTGAAGCTTTCTTT. Amino acids: CASSLAGTGVTEAFF.